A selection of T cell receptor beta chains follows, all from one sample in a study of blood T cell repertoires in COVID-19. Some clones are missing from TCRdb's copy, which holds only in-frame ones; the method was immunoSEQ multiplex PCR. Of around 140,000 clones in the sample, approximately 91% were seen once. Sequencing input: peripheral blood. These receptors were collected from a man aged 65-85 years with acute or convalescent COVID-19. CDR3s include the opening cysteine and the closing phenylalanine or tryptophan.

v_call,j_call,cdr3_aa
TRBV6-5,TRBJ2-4,CASGTGVVNIQYF
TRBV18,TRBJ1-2,CASSPDSLPNYGYTF
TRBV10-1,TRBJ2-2,CASRIGATGELFF
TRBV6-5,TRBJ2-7,CASSYSVLAGANEQYF
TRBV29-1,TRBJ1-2,CSVHRGSYGYTF
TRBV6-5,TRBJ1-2,CASKVGAGYGYTF
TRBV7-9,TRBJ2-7,CAGGEGTSYEQYF
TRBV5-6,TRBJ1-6,CASSLRNRGNSPLHF
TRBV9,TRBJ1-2,CASSVAEGRGYTF
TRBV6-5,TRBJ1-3,CASTGSGNTIYF
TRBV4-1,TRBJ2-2,CASSRPGQGATNTGELFF
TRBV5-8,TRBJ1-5,CASSSGQGGQPQHF
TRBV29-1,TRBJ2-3,CSTTGLAGVDTQYF
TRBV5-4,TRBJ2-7,CASSLEDRGAYEQYF
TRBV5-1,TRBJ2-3,CASSWTWRDTQYF
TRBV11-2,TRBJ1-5,CASSQGRGQQPQHF
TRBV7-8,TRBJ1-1,CASSLAGTGGKAFF
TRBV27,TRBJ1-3,CASRQGQTSGNTIYF
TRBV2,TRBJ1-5,CASRGGSGGQPQHF
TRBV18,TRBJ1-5,CASSPGISGQPQHF
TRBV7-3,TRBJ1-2,CASSLNPGKECTF
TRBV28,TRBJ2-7,CASTRGGSVLYEQYF
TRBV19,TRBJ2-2,CASSGTGGTGELFF
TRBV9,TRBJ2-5,CASSASGGAQETQYF
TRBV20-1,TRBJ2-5,CTTGGGETQYF
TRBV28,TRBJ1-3,CASSLDSSGNTIYF
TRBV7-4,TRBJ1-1,CASRSSQGIHTEAFF
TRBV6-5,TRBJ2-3,CASSYDSKVTNTQYF
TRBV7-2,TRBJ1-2,CASSPYRGLDGYTF
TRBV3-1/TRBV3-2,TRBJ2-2,CASSSGANTGELFF
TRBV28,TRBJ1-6,CASSLGGRGSPLHF
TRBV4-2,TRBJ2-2,CASRSRGNAGELFF
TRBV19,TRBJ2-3,CASSPSPSTDTQYF
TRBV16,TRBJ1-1,CASSPVSLQGNTEAFF
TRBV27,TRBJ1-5,CASSFRVRQPQHF
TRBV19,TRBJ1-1,CASRADRVATEAFF
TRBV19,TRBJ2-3,CASFSGGAADTQYF
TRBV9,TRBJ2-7,CASSTGLAGTYEQYF
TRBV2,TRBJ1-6,CASSGAVYNSPLHF
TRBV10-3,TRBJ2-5,CAISEYGTGDGETQYF
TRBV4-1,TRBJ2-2,CASSQDKGANTGELFF
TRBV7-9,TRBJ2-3,CASSPMGGTDTQYF
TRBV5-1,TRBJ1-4,CASSKGQGATNEKLFF
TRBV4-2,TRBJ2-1,CASSQATGAPANEQFF
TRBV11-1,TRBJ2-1,CASSLVTSGRNNEQFF
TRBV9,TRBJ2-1,CASSVGDSSYNEQFF
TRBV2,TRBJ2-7,CASSDPRVWYEQYF
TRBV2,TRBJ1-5,CASTQNNQPQHF
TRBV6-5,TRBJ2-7,CASSPGTGADSEQYF
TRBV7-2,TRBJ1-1,CASRPPVAVNTEAFF
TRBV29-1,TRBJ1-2,CSVEIAGGYGYTF
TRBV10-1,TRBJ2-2,CASSESRSGELFF
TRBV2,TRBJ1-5,CASKTGHFSNQPQHF
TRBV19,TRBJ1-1,CASSTTGMNTEAFF
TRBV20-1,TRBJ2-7,CSASHSTSSYEQYF
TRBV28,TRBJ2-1,CASSFSPRVGLNNEQFF
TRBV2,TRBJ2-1,CASSGSGRSSYNEQFF